A selection of T cell receptor beta chains follows, all from one sample in a study of identical twins. TCRdb reanalysed the 5' RACE reads using MiXCR and keeps one entry per CDR3 protein. This table holds some 710,000 distinct CDR3 sequences, 5.5% to 7.5% found once. The sequenced sample consisted of naive T cells sorted from blood. The receptors stem from a man younger than 30 in good health. The CDR3 runs from the conserved cysteine through the conserved F or W. A D gene is named only where the DNA matches it firmly. A clone size is listed for some rows: how often the clone was seen (once, few, many), or a class if it is expanded.

size: many
V: TRBV4-2
D: NA
J: TRBJ2-1
CDR3: CASSQDQGSSYNEQFF
DNA: TGTGCCAGCAGCCAAGATCAAGGGAGCTCCTACAATGAGCAGTTCTTC

size: many
V: TRBV12-3/TRBV12-4
D: NA
J: TRBJ2-3
CDR3: CASSLGTQYF
DNA: TGTGCCAGCAGTCTCGGTACGCAGTATTTT

size: many
V: TRBV5-6
D: NA
J: TRBJ1-4
CDR3: CASSSFFHYRANEKLFF
DNA: TGTGCCAGCAGCTCTTTCTTTCACTACCGGGCTAATGAAAAACTGTTTTTT

size: few
V: TRBV27
D: NA
J: TRBJ2-1
CDR3: CASNGGSPSINEQFF
DNA: TGTGCCAGCAATGGTGGGAGCCCCTCAATAAATGAGCAGTTCTTC

size: many
V: TRBV5-5
D: TRBD1
J: TRBJ1-1
CDR3: CASSSHGTANTEAFF
DNA: TGTGCCAGCAGCTCACATGGGACAGCTAACACTGAAGCTTTCTTT

size: NA
V: TRBV18
D: NA
J: TRBJ2-1
CDR3: CASSPSGSSDNEQFF
DNA: TGTGCCAGCTCACCATCGGGATCCAGCGACAATGAGCAGTTCTTC

size: many
V: TRBV20-1
D: NA
J: TRBJ2-5
CDR3: CSARATVGPETQYF
DNA: TGCAGTGCTAGAGCCACCGTGGGGCCGGAGACCCAGTACTTC

size: many
V: TRBV12-3/TRBV12-4
D: TRBD2
J: TRBJ2-5
CDR3: CASSPLVAGGPETQYF
DNA: TGTGCCAGCAGTCCACTTGTAGCGGGAGGGCCGGAGACCCAGTACTTC

size: NA
V: TRBV12-3/TRBV12-4
D: NA
J: TRBJ2-1
CDR3: CASSPSVLGNEQFF
DNA: TGTGCCAGCAGTCCATCCGTACTAGGGAATGAGCAGTTCTTC

size: few
V: TRBV29-1
D: NA
J: TRBJ1-1
CDR3: CSVEDTVRTTEAFF
DNA: TGCAGCGTTGAAGATACAGTCCGGACCACTGAAGCTTTCTTT

size: few
V: TRBV4-3
D: NA
J: TRBJ1-1
CDR3: CASSQGVRTEAFF
DNA: TGCGCCAGCAGCCAAGGAGTCAGGACTGAAGCTTTCTTT

size: many
V: TRBV27
D: NA
J: TRBJ2-3
CDR3: CASRRGTDTQYF
DNA: TGTGCCAGCAGGCGGGGCACAGATACGCAGTATTTT

size: many
V: TRBV20-1
D: NA
J: TRBJ2-3
CDR3: CSALSRHTDTQYF
DNA: TGCAGTGCCCTATCACGTCACACAGATACGCAGTATTTT